The sequence of this T cell receptor (beta chain) was determined in a study of blood T cell repertoires in COVID-19. Data came from immunoSEQ multiplex PCR; TCRdb stores just in-frame clones and leaves some out. The sample lists about 120,000 clones; around nine tenths were seen once. CDR1 is KGHDR and CDR2 is SFDVKD in the germline V gene. V lost 9 bases and J lost 2, with 24 bases in between. The CDR3 runs to 17 residues. The J gene is TRBJ1-2, the V gene TRBV24-1, with D possibly being TRBD1 (6 bases). Sequenced material: peripheral blood. The clonotype was recovered from a woman aged 50 to 65 with acute or convalescent COVID-19. CDR3 bases: TGTGCCACCCAAAGTGGGCAAGGGGGTTCCGAGAACTATGGCTACACCTTC. This translates into CATQSGQGGSENYGYTF.